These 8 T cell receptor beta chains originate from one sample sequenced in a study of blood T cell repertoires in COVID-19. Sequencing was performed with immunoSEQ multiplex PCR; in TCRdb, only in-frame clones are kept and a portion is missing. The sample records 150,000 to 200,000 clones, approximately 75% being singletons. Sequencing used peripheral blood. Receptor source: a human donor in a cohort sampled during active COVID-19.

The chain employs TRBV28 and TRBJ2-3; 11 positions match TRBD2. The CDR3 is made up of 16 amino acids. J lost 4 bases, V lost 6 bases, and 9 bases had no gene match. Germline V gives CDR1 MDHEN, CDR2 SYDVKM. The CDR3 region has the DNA TGTGCCAGCAGACAGTCTAGCGGGGGGAGGTCAGATACGCAGTATTTT. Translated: CASRQSSGGRSDTQYF.

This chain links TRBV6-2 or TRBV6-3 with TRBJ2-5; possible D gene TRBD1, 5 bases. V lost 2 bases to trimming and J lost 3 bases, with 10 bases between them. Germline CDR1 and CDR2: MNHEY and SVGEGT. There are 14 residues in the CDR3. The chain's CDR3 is CASSYVGVKETQYF. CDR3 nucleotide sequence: TGTGCCAGCAGTTACGTAGGGGTCAAAGAGACCCAGTACTTC.

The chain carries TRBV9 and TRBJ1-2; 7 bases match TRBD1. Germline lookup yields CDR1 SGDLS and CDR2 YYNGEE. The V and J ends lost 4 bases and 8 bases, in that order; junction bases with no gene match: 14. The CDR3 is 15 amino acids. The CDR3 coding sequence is TGTGCCAGCAGCCTACGAGCAGGGGGGTATGGAGGCTACACCTTC. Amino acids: CASSLRAGGYGGYTF.

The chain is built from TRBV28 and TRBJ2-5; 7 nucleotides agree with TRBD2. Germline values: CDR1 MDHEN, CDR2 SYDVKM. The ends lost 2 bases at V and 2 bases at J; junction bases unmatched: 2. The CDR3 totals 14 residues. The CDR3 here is CASSLQGGQETQYF. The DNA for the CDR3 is TGTGCCAGCAGTTTACAGGGAGGGCAAGAGACCCAGTACTTC. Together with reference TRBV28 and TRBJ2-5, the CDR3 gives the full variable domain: DVKVTQSSRYLVKRTGEKVFLECVQDMDHENMFWYRQDPGLGLRLIYFSYDVKMKEKGDIPEGYSVSREKKERFSLILESASTNQTSMYLCASSLQGGQETQYFGPGTRLLVL.

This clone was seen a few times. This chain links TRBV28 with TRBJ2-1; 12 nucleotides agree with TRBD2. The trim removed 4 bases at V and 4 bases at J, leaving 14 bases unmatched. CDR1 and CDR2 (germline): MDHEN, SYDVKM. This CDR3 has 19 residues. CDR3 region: CASSSNIDPSGGVYNEQFF. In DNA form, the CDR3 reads TGTGCCAGCAGTTCAAATATCGACCCTAGCGGGGGGGTATACAATGAGCAGTTCTTC.

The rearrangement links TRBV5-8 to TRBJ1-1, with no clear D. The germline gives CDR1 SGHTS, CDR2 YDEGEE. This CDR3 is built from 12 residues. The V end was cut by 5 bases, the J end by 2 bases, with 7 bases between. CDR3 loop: CASSWPNTEAFF. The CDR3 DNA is TGTGCCAGCAGTTGGCCCAACACTGAAGCTTTCTTT.

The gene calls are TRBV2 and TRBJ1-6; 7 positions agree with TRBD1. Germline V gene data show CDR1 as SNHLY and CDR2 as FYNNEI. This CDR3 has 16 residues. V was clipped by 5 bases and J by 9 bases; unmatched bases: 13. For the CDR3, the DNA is TGTGCCAGCAGTCCCAACAGGGGAATCAGTAGTTCACCCCTCCACTTT. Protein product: CASSPNRGISSSPLHF.

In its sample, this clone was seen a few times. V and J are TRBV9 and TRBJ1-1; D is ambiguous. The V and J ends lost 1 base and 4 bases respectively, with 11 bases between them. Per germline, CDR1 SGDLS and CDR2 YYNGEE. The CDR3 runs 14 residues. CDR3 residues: CASSVSPAGTEAFF. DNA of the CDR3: TGTGCCAGCAGCGTATCCCCGGCGGGCACTGAAGCTTTCTTT.